The 14 T cell receptor beta chains presented below share a single source sample, sequenced in a study of glioma-infiltrating T cells (dated by TCRdb to 2016 to 2017). The sequencer was an Illumina MiSeq. The iRepertoire nested amplicon-rescue multiplex PCR (arm-PCR) platform was used to amplify TCR alpha and beta CDR3 regions from RNA. In TCRdb, the public reads were trimmed at Q25 with fastp and aligned with MiXCR, with productive beta chains retained. Every distinct CDR3 protein forms one entry, paired with its most common genes and DNA. The sample data list around 180,000 distinct CDR3 sequences, and about 40% of these were observed just once. The top ten constitute 5.2% of the sample. The specimen sequenced was glioma tissue, nonneoplastic brain tissue, or PBMCs (not recorded which). Receptor source: a human donor with low-grade glioma or glioblastoma, undergoing nonglioma brain surgery, or in good health (not recorded which).

The genes are TRBV5-1 and TRBJ2-7; 10 positions match TRBD1. The CDR3 length is 15 residues. The V gene end was trimmed by 4 bases and the J gene end by 6 bases; junction bases not matched to a gene: 10. Germline CDR1 reads SGHRS; CDR2 reads YFSETQ. This CDR3 is CASSRTGTGVGEQYF. The CDR3 coding sequence is TGCGCCAGCAGCAGAACCGGGACAGGGGTCGGCGAGCAGTACTTC.

A remark on this clonotype: A clone one base away is much larger, so this may be a read error. The chain is built from TRBV3-1 and TRBJ2-3; TRBD2 aligns across 11 bases. Per germline, CDR1 LGHDT and CDR2 YNNKEL (reference sequence). Trimming removed 1 base from V and 6 bases from J; junction bases left unmatched: 9. The CDR3 runs to 17 residues. The CDR3 DNA reads TGTGCCAGCAGCCAAGGTCTAGCGGGAGGCACAGAGGATACGCAGTATTTT. The encoded protein is CASSQGLAGGTEDTQYF.

This clonotype was observed a handful of times. The chain combines TRBV11-2 with TRBJ2-5; D might be TRBD2 (6 bases). Between the trimmed V and J ends, which lost 5 bases and 4 bases, there was a span of 14 bases. CDR3 length equals 14 residues. Germline loops: CDR1 SGHAT, CDR2 FQNNGV. The CDR3 sequence is CASSGEDAGETQYF. In nucleotides, the CDR3 is TGTGCCAGCAGCGGGGAGGACGCGGGAGAGACCCAGTACTTC.

Comments on this clonotype: It may be a read error: a sequence one base away is much more abundant. The V and J genes are TRBV6-1 and TRBJ2-1, with TRBD2 matching over 9 bases. The CDR3 extends over 14 amino acids. After removal of 9 bases from V and 3 bases from J, the junction contained 6 bases not matched to a gene. Germline CDR1 MNHNS, CDR2 SASEGT. CDR3 sequence: CARGAGGIYNEQFF. The CDR3 DNA is TGTGCCAGAGGTGCGGGAGGGATCTACAATGAGCAGTTCTTC.

In this sample, this clonotype turned up many times. CDR3 region: CASSPPTSGSSYEQYF. The CDR3 nucleotides read TGTGCCAGCAGTCCTCCCACTAGCGGGAGCTCCTACGAGCAGTACTTC. The chain recombines TRBV28 with TRBJ2-7; 11 nucleotides match TRBD2. Germline CDR1 is MDHEN and CDR2 is SYDVKM. This CDR3 spans 16 amino acids. V lost 5 bases and J lost 0; bases outside the gene matches: 6.

The sample holds a few counts of this clonotype. The chain joins TRBV7-9 to TRBJ2-5; 12 bases map to TRBD2. This CDR3 has 15 residues. The V gene's germline CDR1 is SEHNR and CDR2 FQNEAQ (reference sequence). The V segment lost 4 bases and the J segment 5 bases; nucleotides outside the gene matches: 5. The CDR3 loop reads CASSSTSGSGETQYF. CDR3 DNA sequence: TGTGCCAGCAGCTCGACTAGCGGGAGCGGTGAGACCCAGTACTTC.

This clonotype was recorded at least ten times. The chain joins TRBV4-2 to TRBJ2-7; D not resolved. V dropped 0 bases and J dropped 3 bases, with 3 bases sitting between them. Germline V gene lookup returns CDR1 LGHNA and CDR2 YNFKEQ. There are 12 residues in the CDR3. The CDR3 loop reads CASSQERYEQYF. The DNA of the CDR3 is TGTGCCAGCAGCCAAGAGCGCTACGAGCAGTACTTC.

This clonotype was seen repeatedly, ten times or more. The rearrangement uses TRBV28 and TRBJ2-3; D is ambiguous. CDR3 length: 14 amino acids. The V gene's germline CDR1 is MDHEN and CDR2 SYDVKM. Trimming shortened V by 5 bases and J by 6 bases, and 15 bases separated the two germline ends. The CDR3 sequence: CASSPSILGDTQYF. CDR3 DNA sequence: TGTGCCAGCAGTCCGTCCATTCTTGGGGATACGCAGTATTTT.

As to this clonotype: Because the CDR3 is missing its conserved closing phenylalanine or tryptophan, this is likely a read error. The CDR3, as DNA: TGCAGTGCTGGTTGGACGGTCGACGAGCAGTACCTC. This gives the protein CSAGWTVDEQYL. The J gene is TRBJ2-7, the V gene TRBV20-1; the D is unclear. This CDR3 has 12 amino acids. V lost 5 bases and J 5 bases, leaving 13 bases between the germline ends. Germline CDR1 is DFQATT and CDR2 is SNEGSKA (reference sequence).

Of note for this clonotype: A junction end diverges from the germline sequence, so it may reflect a read error. This chain joins TRBV7-9 and TRBJ2-3; D possibly corresponds to TRBD1 (5 bases). Germline V lookup: CDR1 SEHNR, CDR2 FQNEAQ (reference sequence). The CDR3 is 13 amino acids. CDR3 loop: CASSLRGTDKQYF. The CDR3 nucleotides are TGTGCCAGCAGCTTAAGGGGCACAGATAAGCAGTATTTT.

The chain joins TRBV5-4 to TRBJ2-2; 8 positions match TRBD1. With V trimmed by 4 bases and J by 2 bases, 4 bases remained unmatched. The length of the CDR3 is 15 residues. The germline V gene has CDR1 SGHNT and CDR2 YYREEE (reference sequence). CDR3: CASSAGQGNTGELFF. The CDR3 coding sequence is TGTGCCAGCAGCGCCGGACAGGGCAACACCGGGGAGCTGTTTTTT.

In the case of this clonotype: This may be a read error, as it is one base from a much larger clone. The J gene is TRBJ1-1, the V gene TRBV12-3 or TRBV12-4; D might be TRBD1 (5 bases). This CDR3 region has 13 residues. The CDR3 bases are TGTGACAGCAGCCTCGACAGGAACACTGAAGCTTTCTTT. It codes for CDSSLDRNTEAFF.

The chain couples TRBV12-3 or TRBV12-4 to TRBJ2-7; no clear D. The CDR3 contains 14 residues. V gave up 4 bases and J gave up 6 bases, with 16 bases separating them. The CDR3 DNA reads as TGTGCCAGCAGTTGGTCCTCGGACGGGCGCGAGCAGTACTTC. Translation: CASSWSSDGREQYF.

A note on this clonotype: Possible read error: a much larger clone is one base away. The rearrangement uses TRBV20-1 and TRBJ2-1; no reliable D call. The CDR3 spans 15 residues. Germline CDR1 DFQATT, CDR2 SNEGSKA (reference sequence). V shed 1 base and J shed 8 bases, with 18 bases lying between them. CDR3 in amino acids: CSARASTFSRDEQFF. The CDR3 DNA is TGCAGTGCTAGAGCATCCACCTTTAGTCGGGATGAGCAGTTCTTC.